This passage covers 15 T cell receptor beta chains from one sample sequenced in a study of T cell responses to AZD1222 COVID-19 vaccine. Libraries were prepared by immunoSEQ multiplex PCR; TCRdb keeps only in-frame clonotypes and omits some of them. The table has under 150,000 clones, roughly 89% seen once. The sequencing here drew on peripheral blood, taken on day 0 of AZD1222 vaccination. The receptors come from an adult in good health.

The chain combines TRBV5-1 with TRBJ2-5; D is perhaps TRBD2 (6 bases). Per the germline V gene, CDR1 is SGHRS and CDR2 is YFSETQ. This CDR3 spans 14 amino acids. Deletions cut 4 bases from V and 5 bases from J, with 15 bases between. In DNA form, the CDR3 reads TGCGCCAGCAGCCCCGGAGGGAGCGAGGAGACCCAGTACTTC. Translating it yields CASSPGGSEETQYF. Full variable domain (missing parts from reference TRBV5-1 and TRBJ2-5): KAGVTQTPRYLIKTRGQQVTLSCSPISGHRSVSWYQQTPGQGLQFLFEYFSETQRNKGNFPGRFSGRQFSNSRSEMNVSTLELGDSALYLCASSPGGSEETQYFGPGTRLLVL.

V and J are TRBV25-1 and TRBJ1-2, with D uncertain. Trimming stripped 2 bases from V and 8 bases from J, with 9 bases between. Germline V CDR1 and CDR2: MGHDK, SYGVNS. This CDR3 region has 12 residues. The CDR3 DNA reads as TGTGCCAGCAGTGAACCCCGGAGGGGCTACACCTTC. This codes for CASSEPRRGYTF.

The genes are TRBV27 and TRBJ2-7; D gene unclear. This CDR3 is built from 13 residues. V shed 2 bases and J shed 0 bases, with 5 bases lying between them. Germline V gene lookup returns CDR1 MNHEY and CDR2 SMNVEV (reference sequence). The CDR3 reads CASSLSLSYEQYF. Written as DNA, the CDR3 is TGTGCCAGCAGTTTAAGCCTCTCCTACGAGCAGTACTTC.

This chain connects TRBV28 to TRBJ2-5; weak D call: TRBD1 (6 bases). This CDR3 has 13 amino acids. CDR1 and CDR2 (germline): MDHEN, SYDVKM. V was pared by 6 bases and J by 3 bases, with 11 bases between. DNA for the CDR3: TGTGCCAGCAGAGATACAGGGAAAGAGACCCAGTACTTC. Residues: CASRDTGKETQYF. Full variable domain (outside the CDR3, taken from reference TRBV28 and TRBJ2-5): DVKVTQSSRYLVKRTGEKVFLECVQDMDHENMFWYRQDPGLGLRLIYFSYDVKMKEKGDIPEGYSVSREKKERFSLILESASTNQTSMYLCASRDTGKETQYFGPGTRLLVL.

This chain joins TRBV30 and TRBJ2-7; TRBD2 matches at 8 bases. The J segment lost 0 bases and the V segment lost 0 bases, leaving 13 bases of the junction unmatched. This CDR3 has 18 amino acids. The germline V gene has CDR1 GTSNPN and CDR2 SVGIG (reference sequence). CDR3 sequence reads: CAWSVPLYGREGSYEQYF. CDR3 nucleotide sequence: TGTGCCTGGAGTGTCCCCCTATACGGGAGGGAGGGCTCCTACGAGCAGTACTTC.

The chain links TRBV30 to TRBJ2-5; 7 positions match TRBD1. Germline V gene sequence: CDR1 GTSNPN, CDR2 SVGIG (reference sequence). The CDR3 loop spans 14 amino acids. The trim removed 3 bases at V and 5 bases at J, leaving 9 bases unmatched. CDR3 DNA: TGTGCCTGGAGAGCCACAGGGGCCGGGGAGACCCAGTACTTC. This gives the protein CAWRATGAGETQYF.

The chain recombines TRBV30 with TRBJ2-7; 9 bases align to TRBD1. The CDR3 consists of 13 residues. Germline CDR1 and CDR2: GTSNPN and SVGIG (reference sequence). The V segment lost 6 bases and the J segment 5 bases; nucleotides outside the gene matches: 8. The CDR3 loop reads CACTRDRDNEQYF. The DNA of the CDR3 is TGTGCCTGTACTAGGGACAGGGACAACGAGCAGTACTTC.

This chain links TRBV15 with TRBJ1-5; TRBD1 might be the D (6 bases). The germline V gene has CDR1 LNHNV and CDR2 YYDKDF (reference sequence). V lost 0 bases and J 7 bases, leaving 16 bases between the germline ends. The CDR3 loop spans 16 amino acids. The CDR3 DNA sequence: TGTGCCACCAGCAGAGATAAAGGGGGAGTCGGGCAGCCCCAGCATTTT. Its translation: CATSRDKGGVGQPQHF.

The chain uses TRBV4-1 and TRBJ2-1; weak D call: TRBD2 (5 bases). The CDR3 loop spans 14 amino acids. In germline, CDR1 is MGHRA, CDR2 YSYEKL. With 5 bases removed from V and 3 bases from J, the gap between germline ends came to 11 bases. The CDR3 loop reads CASSTRGLYNEQFF. The CDR3 DNA is TGCGCCAGCAGCACTAGAGGACTCTACAATGAGCAGTTCTTC.

The chain has TRBV13 and TRBJ2-7, with a tentative D call TRBD1 (5 bases). CDR1 PRHDT and CDR2 FYEKMQ come from the germline V gene (reference sequence). This CDR3 is built from 14 residues. V shed 4 bases and J shed 4 bases, with 14 bases lying between them. The CDR3 here is CASSSGKGLYEQYF. The CDR3 nucleotides are TGTGCCAGCAGCTCAGGGAAGGGGCTATACGAGCAGTACTTC.

CDR3 in amino acids: CASGALAPDTQYF. CDR3 in DNA: TGTGCCAGCGGTGCATTGGCACCAGATACGCAGTATTTT. This chain connects TRBV28 to TRBJ2-3; no clear D gene. This CDR3 contains 13 residues. V dropped 8 bases and J dropped 4 bases, with 13 bases sitting between them. Germline V CDR1 and CDR2: MDHEN, SYDVKM.

This clone was detected only once. The chain couples TRBV10-3 to TRBJ1-2; TRBD1 might be the D (6 bases). This CDR3 region has 13 residues. CDR1 and CDR2 (germline): ENHRY, SYGVKD. Trimming took off 8 bases at V and 5 bases at J, with 15 bases between the two ends. CDR3 loop: CAISGRGLYGYTF. The CDR3 DNA sequence: TGTGCCATCTCGGGGCGGGGGCTTTATGGCTACACCTTC.

The chain has TRBV20-1 and TRBJ1-1, with TRBD1 as a possible D gene (5 bases). Germline V lookup: CDR1 DFQATT, CDR2 SNEGSKA (reference sequence). The length of the CDR3 is 11 residues. Trimming removed 7 bases from V and 10 bases from J, with 16 bases in between. As DNA, the CDR3 is TGCAGTGTACCTCGTGGGGCCGGAGCTTTCTTT. Translated: CSVPRGAGAFF.

The CDR3 DNA is TGTGCCAGCAGTTACCTACCTGGACTGGACGCCTACGAGCAGTACTTC. This codes for CASSYLPGLDAYEQYF. The J gene is TRBJ2-7, the V gene TRBV6-5; D is possibly TRBD2 (5 bases). Germline V gives CDR1 MNHEY, CDR2 SVGAGI. This CDR3 comprises 16 residues. V dropped 2 bases and J dropped 2 bases, with 16 bases sitting between them.

This clone was seen a handful of times. The chain recombines TRBV28 with TRBJ1-5; D gene unclear. Between the trimmed V and J ends, which lost 6 bases and 11 bases, there was a span of 14 bases. Germline loops: CDR1 MDHEN, CDR2 SYDVKM. This CDR3 contains 12 residues. The CDR3 spells CASSLVGLAQHF. DNA of the CDR3: TGTGCCAGCAGCCTGGTTGGGTTGGCCCAGCATTTT.